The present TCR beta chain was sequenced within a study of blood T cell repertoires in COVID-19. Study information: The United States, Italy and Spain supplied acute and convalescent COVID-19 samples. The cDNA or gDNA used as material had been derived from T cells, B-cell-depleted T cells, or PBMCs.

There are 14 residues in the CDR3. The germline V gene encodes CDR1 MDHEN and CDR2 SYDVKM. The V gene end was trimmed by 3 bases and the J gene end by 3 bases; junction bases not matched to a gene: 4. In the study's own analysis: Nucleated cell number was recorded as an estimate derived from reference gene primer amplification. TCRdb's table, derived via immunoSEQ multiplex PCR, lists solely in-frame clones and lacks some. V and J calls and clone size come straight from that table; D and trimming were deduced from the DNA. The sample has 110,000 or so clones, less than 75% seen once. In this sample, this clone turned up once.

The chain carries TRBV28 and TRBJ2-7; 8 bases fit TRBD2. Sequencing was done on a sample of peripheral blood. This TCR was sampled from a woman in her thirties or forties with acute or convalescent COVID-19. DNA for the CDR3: TGTGCCAGCAGTTTGGCCGGGGGGGGCTACGAGCAGTACTTC. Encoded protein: CASSLAGGGYEQYF.